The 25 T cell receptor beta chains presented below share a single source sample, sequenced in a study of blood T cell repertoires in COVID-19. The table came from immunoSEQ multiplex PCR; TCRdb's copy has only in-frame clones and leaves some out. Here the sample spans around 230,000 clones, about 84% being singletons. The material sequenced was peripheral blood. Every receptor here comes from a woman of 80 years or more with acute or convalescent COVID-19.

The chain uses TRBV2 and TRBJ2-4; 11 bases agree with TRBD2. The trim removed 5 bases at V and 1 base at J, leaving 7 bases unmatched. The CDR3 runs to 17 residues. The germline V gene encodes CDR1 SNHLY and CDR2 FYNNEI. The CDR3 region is CASSSISSGGAKNIQYF. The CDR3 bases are TGTGCCAGCAGTTCAATCTCTAGCGGGGGGGCCAAAAACATTCAGTACTTC.

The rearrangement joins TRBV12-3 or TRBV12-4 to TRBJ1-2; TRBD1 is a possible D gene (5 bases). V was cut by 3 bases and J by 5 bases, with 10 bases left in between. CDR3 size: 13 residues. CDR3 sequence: CASSFTTEYGYTF. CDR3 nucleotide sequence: TGTGCCAGCAGTTTCACGACAGAATATGGCTACACCTTC.

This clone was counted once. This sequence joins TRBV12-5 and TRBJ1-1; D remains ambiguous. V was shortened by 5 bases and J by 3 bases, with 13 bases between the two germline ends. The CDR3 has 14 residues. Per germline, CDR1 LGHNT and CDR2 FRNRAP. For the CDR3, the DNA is TGTGCTAGTGGTCGACCGGGAGCTCACACTGAAGCTTTCTTT. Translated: CASGRPGAHTEAFF.

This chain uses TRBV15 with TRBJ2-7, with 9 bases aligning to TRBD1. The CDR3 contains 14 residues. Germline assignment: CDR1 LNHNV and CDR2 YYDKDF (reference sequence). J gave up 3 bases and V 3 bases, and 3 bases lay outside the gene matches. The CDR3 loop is CATSSDRGVYEQYF. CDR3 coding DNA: TGTGCCACCAGCAGCGACAGGGGGGTCTACGAGCAGTACTTC. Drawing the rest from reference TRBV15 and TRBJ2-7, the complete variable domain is DAMVIQNPRYQVTQFGKPVTLSCSQTLNHNVMYWYQQKSSQAPKLLFHYYDKDFNNEADTPDNFQSRRPNTSFCFLDIRSPGLGDTAMYLCATSSDRGVYEQYFGPGTRLTVT.

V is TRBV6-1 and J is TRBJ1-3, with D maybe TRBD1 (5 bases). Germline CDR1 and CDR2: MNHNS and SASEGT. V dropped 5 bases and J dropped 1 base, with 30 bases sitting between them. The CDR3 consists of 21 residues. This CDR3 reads CASSKDRDSGELRRSGNTIYF. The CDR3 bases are TGTGCCAGCAGTAAAGACCGGGACTCCGGGGAACTAAGAAGATCTGGAAACACCATATATTTT.

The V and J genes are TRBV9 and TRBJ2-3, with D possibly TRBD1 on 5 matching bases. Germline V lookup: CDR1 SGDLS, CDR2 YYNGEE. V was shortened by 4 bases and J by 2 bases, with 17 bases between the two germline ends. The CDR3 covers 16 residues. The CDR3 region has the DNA TGTGCCAGCAGCCTCCAGGGTCTCACCAACACAGATACGCAGTATTTT. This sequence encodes CASSLQGLTNTDTQYF.

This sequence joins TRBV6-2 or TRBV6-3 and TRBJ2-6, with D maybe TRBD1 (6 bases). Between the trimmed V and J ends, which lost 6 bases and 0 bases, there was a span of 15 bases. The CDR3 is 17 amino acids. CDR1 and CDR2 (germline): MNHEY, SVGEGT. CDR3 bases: TGTGCCAGCAGCAGAGACAGGCCACTCTCTGGGGCCAACGTCCTGACTTTC. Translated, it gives CASSRDRPLSGANVLTF.

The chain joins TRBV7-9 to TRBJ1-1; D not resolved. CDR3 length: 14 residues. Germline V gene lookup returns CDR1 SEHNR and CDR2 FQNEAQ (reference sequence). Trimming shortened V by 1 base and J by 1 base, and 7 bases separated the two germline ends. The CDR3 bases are TGTGCCAGCAGCTTAGAAACAGCGAACACTGAAGCTTTCTTT. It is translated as CASSLETANTEAFF. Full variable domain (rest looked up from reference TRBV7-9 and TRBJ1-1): DTGVSQNPRHKITKRGQNVTFRCDPISEHNRLYWYRQTLGQGPEFLTYFQNEAQLEKSRLLSDRFSAERPKGSFSTLEIQRTEQGDSAMYLCASSLETANTEAFFGQGTRLTVV.

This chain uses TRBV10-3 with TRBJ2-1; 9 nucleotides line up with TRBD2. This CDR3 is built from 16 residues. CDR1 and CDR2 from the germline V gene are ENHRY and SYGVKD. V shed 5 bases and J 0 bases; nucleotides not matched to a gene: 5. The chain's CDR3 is CAISRGLASSYNEQFF. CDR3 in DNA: TGTGCCATCAGTCGGGGACTAGCAAGCTCCTACAATGAGCAGTTCTTC.

The CDR3 DNA is TGTGCCATCATGGCCCGACAGGGGGTGGGGGATGAGCAGTTCTTC. As protein: CAIMARQGVGDEQFF. The J gene is TRBJ2-1, the V gene TRBV10-3, with 9 bases lining up with TRBD1. Germline CDR1 and CDR2: ENHRY and SYGVKD. V shed 7 bases, J shed 8 bases, and the junction held 12 bases outside the gene matches. This CDR3 has 15 residues.

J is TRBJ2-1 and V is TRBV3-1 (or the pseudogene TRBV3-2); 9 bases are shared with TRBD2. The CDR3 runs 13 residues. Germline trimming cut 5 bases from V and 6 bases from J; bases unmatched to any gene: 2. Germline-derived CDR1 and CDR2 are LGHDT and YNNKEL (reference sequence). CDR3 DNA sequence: TGTGCCAGCAGCGGCGGGGGGGCCAATGAGCAGTTCTTC. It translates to CASSGGGANEQFF.

CDR3 bases: TGTGCCAGCAGTTACTCGACGGGTCTGGACACCGGGGAGCTGTTTTTT. This codes for CASSYSTGLDTGELFF. V and J are TRBV6-5 and TRBJ2-2; no reliable D call. The V gene lost 0 bases and the J gene lost 3 bases, with 11 bases spanning the gap. The CDR3 is 16 residues long. Germline-derived CDR1 and CDR2 are MNHEY and SVGAGI.

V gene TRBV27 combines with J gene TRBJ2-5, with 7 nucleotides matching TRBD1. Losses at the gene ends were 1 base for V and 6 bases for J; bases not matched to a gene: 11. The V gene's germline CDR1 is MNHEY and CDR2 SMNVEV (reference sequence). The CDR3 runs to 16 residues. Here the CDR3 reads CASSLLGGPREQTQYF. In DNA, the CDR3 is TGTGCCAGCAGTTTATTAGGGGGCCCGAGGGAACAGACCCAGTACTTC.

CDR3 sequence reads: CASSLHGGYTF. As DNA, the CDR3 is TGTGCCAGCAGTCTCCACGGTGGCTACACCTTC. The chain carries TRBV28 and TRBJ1-2; D is undetermined. Germline V gene lookup returns CDR1 MDHEN and CDR2 SYDVKM. This CDR3 contains 11 residues. Deletions cut 5 bases from V and 7 bases from J, with 8 bases between.

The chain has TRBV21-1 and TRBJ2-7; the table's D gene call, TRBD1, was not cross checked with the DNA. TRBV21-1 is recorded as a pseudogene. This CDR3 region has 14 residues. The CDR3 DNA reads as TGTGCCAGCAGCACCGGGACAGGGGGTCGGGTGCAGTACTTC. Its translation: CASSTGTGGRVQYF.

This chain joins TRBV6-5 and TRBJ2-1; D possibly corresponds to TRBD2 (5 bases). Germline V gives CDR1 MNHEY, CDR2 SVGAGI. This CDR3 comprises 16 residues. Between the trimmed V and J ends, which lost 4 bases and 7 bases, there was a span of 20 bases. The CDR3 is CASSSSHRTRGNEQFF. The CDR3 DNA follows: TGTGCCAGCAGTTCTTCCCACCGGACCCGAGGGAATGAGCAGTTCTTC.

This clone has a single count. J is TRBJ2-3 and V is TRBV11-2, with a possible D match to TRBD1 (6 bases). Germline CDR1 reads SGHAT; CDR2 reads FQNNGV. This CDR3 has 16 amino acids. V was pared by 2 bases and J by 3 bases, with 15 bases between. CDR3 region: CASSLSAGARTDTQYF. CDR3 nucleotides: TGTGCCAGCAGCTTATCAGCAGGGGCGCGAACAGATACGCAGTATTTT.

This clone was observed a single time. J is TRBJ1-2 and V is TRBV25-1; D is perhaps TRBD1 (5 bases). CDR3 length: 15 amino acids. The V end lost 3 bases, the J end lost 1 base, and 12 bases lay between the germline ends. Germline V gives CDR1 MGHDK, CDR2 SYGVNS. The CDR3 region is CASSDSVGGNYGYTF. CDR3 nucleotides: TGTGCCAGCAGTGACTCGGTGGGGGGTAACTATGGCTACACCTTC.

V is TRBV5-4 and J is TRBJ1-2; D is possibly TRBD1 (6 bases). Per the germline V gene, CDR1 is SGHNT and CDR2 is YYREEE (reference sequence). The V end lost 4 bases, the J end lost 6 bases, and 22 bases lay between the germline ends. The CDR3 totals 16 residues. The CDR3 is CASSPRQEKVWDGYTF. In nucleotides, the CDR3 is TGTGCCAGCAGCCCCAGACAGGAGAAAGTTTGGGATGGCTACACCTTC.

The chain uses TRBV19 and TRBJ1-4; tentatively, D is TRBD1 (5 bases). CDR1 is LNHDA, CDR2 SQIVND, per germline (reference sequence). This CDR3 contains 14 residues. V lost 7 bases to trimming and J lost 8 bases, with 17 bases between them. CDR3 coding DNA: TGTGCCAGTATGGAGGGCCCACAGGTAGAAAAACTGTTTTTT. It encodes CASMEGPQVEKLFF.

The CDR3 bases are TGTGCCAGCAGCCGCTTATCCTCAGGGCGGAACTACGAGCAGTACTTC. Encoded protein: CASSRLSSGRNYEQYF. V usage is TRBV3-1 (or the pseudogene TRBV3-2) and J usage is TRBJ2-7; a possible D gene is TRBD1 (5 bases). Germline CDR1 reads LGHDT; CDR2 reads YNNKEL (reference sequence). The CDR3 has 16 amino acids. Trimming pared 4 bases from V and 3 bases from J, leaving 19 bases between.

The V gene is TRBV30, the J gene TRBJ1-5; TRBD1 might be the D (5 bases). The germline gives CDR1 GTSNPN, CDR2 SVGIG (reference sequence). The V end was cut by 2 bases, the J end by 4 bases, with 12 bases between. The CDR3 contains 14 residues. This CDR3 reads CAWSSGGGNQPQHF. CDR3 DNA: TGTGCCTGGAGTTCAGGTGGGGGGAATCAGCCCCAGCATTTT. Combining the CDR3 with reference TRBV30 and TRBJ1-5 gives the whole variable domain SQTIHQWPATLVQPVGSPLSLECTVEGTSNPNLYWYRQAAGRGLQLLFYSVGIGQISSEVPQNLSASRPQDRQFILSSKKLLLSDSGFYLCAWSSGGGNQPQHFGDGTRLSIL.

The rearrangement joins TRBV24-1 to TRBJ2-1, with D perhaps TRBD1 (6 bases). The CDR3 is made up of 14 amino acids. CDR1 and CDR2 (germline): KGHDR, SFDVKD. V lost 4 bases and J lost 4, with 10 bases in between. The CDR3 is CATSEGGNYNEQFF. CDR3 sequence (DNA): TGTGCCACCAGTGAAGGGGGTAATTACAATGAGCAGTTCTTC.

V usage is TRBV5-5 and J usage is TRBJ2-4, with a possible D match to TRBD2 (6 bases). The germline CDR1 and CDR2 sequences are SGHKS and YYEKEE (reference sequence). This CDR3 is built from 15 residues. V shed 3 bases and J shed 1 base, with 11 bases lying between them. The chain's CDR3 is CASSSLSGAKNIQYF. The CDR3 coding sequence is TGTGCCAGCAGCTCCCTAAGCGGGGCCAAAAACATTCAGTACTTC.

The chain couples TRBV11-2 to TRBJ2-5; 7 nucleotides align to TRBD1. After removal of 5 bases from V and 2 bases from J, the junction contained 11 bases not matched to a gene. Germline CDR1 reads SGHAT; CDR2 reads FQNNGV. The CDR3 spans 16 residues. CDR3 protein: CASSAQGSRLQETQYF. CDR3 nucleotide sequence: TGTGCCAGCAGCGCACAGGGGTCCCGTCTTCAAGAGACCCAGTACTTC.